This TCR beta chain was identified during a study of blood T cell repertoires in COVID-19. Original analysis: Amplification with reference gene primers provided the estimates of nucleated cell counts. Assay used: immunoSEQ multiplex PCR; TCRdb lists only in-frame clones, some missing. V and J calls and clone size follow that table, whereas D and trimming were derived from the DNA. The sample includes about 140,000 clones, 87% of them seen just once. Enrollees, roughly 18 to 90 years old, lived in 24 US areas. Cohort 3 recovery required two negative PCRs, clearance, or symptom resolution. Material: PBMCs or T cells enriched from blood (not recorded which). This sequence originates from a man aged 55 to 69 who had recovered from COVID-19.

CDR3 bases: TGTGCCAGCAGCAACCCGCGGGGAGGGGACGAGCAGTACTTC. Its translation is CASSNPRGGDEQYF. V is TRBV11-2 and J is TRBJ2-7, with 7 bases matching TRBD2. Germline V gene data show CDR1 as SGHAT and CDR2 as FQNNGV. This CDR3 spans 14 amino acids. V lost 5 bases and J lost 5; bases outside the gene matches: 9.